The clone carrying this T cell receptor (beta chain) has more than one count but fewer than ten. Its specificity is unknown. The CDR3 totals 17 residues. Germline V lookup: CDR1 SEHNR, CDR2 FQNEAQ (reference sequence). The ends lost 3 bases at V and 0 bases at J; junction bases unmatched: 8. The time point denotes: baseline, week 1 (first vaccination visit). The sample's treatment: pre-vaccination baseline after standard-of-care therapy. Astrocytomas that were new, WHO grade 3 or 4, IDH1-mutant and ATRX-lost were present in the donors. TCRdb's table, derived via immunoSEQ multiplex PCR, lists solely in-frame clones and lacks some. The table includes some 95,000 clones, about four fifths detected once. The sample is drawn from a study of a mutant IDH1 vaccine in newly diagnosed glioma. General study results and limits: Any relationship between pseudoprogression and changes in top peripheral T cell clonotypes seemed absent.

The chain uses TRBV7-9 and TRBJ2-5; TRBD2 aligns across 9 bases. Sequencing was performed on PBMCs, taken from a glioma patient treated with radiotherapy, temozolomide or both. This sequence was found in a man in his forties or fifties with glioma. The CDR3 region has the DNA TGTGCCAGCAGCTTTACCCCTCGACTAGCGGACCAAGAGACCCAGTACTTC. It encodes CASSFTPRLADQETQYF.